These 21 T cell receptor beta chains share one sample of origin, sequenced in a study of blood T cells in healthy people across ages. The second PCR ran roughly 7 to 12 cycles with a sample-barcoded 5' primer and J-beta primers. TCRdb independently ran MiXCR on the 5' RACE reads; one entry per CDR3 protein. Of hundreds of thousands of distinct CDR3 sequences listed, around 24% are singletons. This sample was shared with a second study, whose subject was T cells of mothers and their children.

Sequencing was carried out using blood. Receptors originate from a boy between 10 and 17 years old in good health.

This chain joins TRBV6-5 and TRBJ2-2; a possible D gene is TRBD2 (7 bases). The CDR3 runs 16 residues. Trimming shortened V by 2 bases and J by 3 bases, and 13 bases separated the two germline ends. Germline V CDR1 and CDR2: MNHEY, SVGAGI. CDR3 nucleotides: TGTGCCAGCAGTTACCCGGCGGGGGCCCACACCGGGGAGCTGTTTTTT. As protein: CASSYPAGAHTGELFF.

Written as DNA, the CDR3 is TGTGCCAGTAGTATCCACAGGGCCGGGGGCACTGAAGCTTTCTTT. Protein product: CASSIHRAGGTEAFF. This sequence joins TRBV19 and TRBJ1-1; a possible D gene is TRBD1 (6 bases). Germline values: CDR1 LNHDA, CDR2 SQIVND (reference sequence). With 3 bases removed from V and 4 bases from J, the gap between germline ends came to 15 bases. CDR3 length equals 15 residues. Supplemented by reference TRBV19 and TRBJ1-1, the full variable domain reads DGGITQSPKYLFRKEGQNVTLSCEQNLNHDAMYWYRQDPGQGLRLIYYSQIVNDFQKGDIAEGYSVSREKKESFPLTVTSAQKNPTAFYLCASSIHRAGGTEAFFGQGTRLTVV.

The chain recombines TRBV6-2 or TRBV6-3 with TRBJ2-5; 7 bases map to TRBD2. The germline CDR1 and CDR2 sequences are MNHEY and SVGEGT. The CDR3 consists of 14 residues. The ends lost 5 bases at V and 2 bases at J; junction bases unmatched: 5. CDR3 sequence reads: CASSVPGLQETQYF. As DNA, the CDR3 is TGTGCCAGCAGTGTACCGGGACTACAAGAGACCCAGTACTTC.

In this sample, this clonotype turned up once. The chain employs TRBV27 and TRBJ2-2; tentative D call: TRBD2 (5 bases). There are 13 residues in the CDR3. The germline gives CDR1 MNHEY, CDR2 SMNVEV (reference sequence). Trimming stripped 0 bases from V and 8 bases from J, with 7 bases between. The CDR3, as DNA: TGTGCCAGCAGTTTATCGGACTGGGGGGAGCTGTTTTTT. This translates into CASSLSDWGELFF.

A few counts support this clonotype. The V call is TRBV20-1, the J call TRBJ2-4; D unclear. The length of the CDR3 is 13 residues. V was shortened by 1 base and J by 10 bases, with 14 bases between the two germline ends. Germline CDR1 is DFQATT and CDR2 is SNEGSKA (reference sequence). The CDR3 region has the DNA TGCAGTGCTAGAGGGGGTCCAGACCGAATTCAGTACTTC. Protein: CSARGGPDRIQYF.

The rearrangement links TRBV20-1 to TRBJ2-3; D may be TRBD1 (6 bases). Germline V gene data show CDR1 as DFQATT and CDR2 as SNEGSKA (reference sequence). CDR3 length: 14 residues. V lost 4 bases to trimming and J lost 2 bases, with 13 bases between them. This CDR3 reads CSATNREVTDTQYF. DNA of the CDR3: TGCAGTGCTACCAACAGGGAAGTCACAGATACGCAGTATTTT.

There are a few counts of this clonotype. V gene TRBV27 combines with J gene TRBJ1-4; TRBD1 might be the D (6 bases). CDR3 length equals 15 residues. The V end lost 4 bases, the J end lost 8 bases, and 17 bases lay between the germline ends. CDR1 is MNHEY, CDR2 SMNVEV, per germline (reference sequence). In DNA form, the CDR3 reads TGTGCCAGCAGTTCCGCACAGGGTGGTAGAGAAAAACTGTTTTTT. Protein: CASSSAQGGREKLFF.

This clonotype occurred a few times. The rearrangement uses TRBV5-5 and TRBJ2-7, with 7 positions matching TRBD1. The CDR3 loop spans 12 amino acids. CDR1 and CDR2 from the germline V gene are SGHKS and YYEKEE (reference sequence). V lost 0 bases, J lost 9 bases, and 3 bases stayed unmatched. The CDR3 DNA is TGTGCCAGCAGCTTGGGACAGGGCTGGCAGTACTTC. Translated, it gives CASSLGQGWQYF.

The chain links TRBV20-1 to TRBJ2-3; D is undetermined. V was clipped by 1 base and J by 2 bases, with 7 bases between them. Germline V gene data show CDR1 as DFQATT and CDR2 as SNEGSKA (reference sequence). CDR3 length: 13 amino acids. For the CDR3, the DNA is TGCAGTGCTAGAGGCGAAGTCACAGATACGCAGTATTTT. Protein: CSARGEVTDTQYF.

This clonotype was counted ten times or more. The genes are TRBV10-3 and TRBJ2-5; 8 nucleotides align to TRBD2. With V trimmed by 4 bases and J by 5 bases, 6 bases remained unmatched. CDR1 and CDR2 (germline): ENHRY, SYGVKD. The CDR3 consists of 14 residues. CDR3 protein: CAISGREGGETQYF. CDR3 DNA sequence: TGTGCCATCAGTGGCCGGGAGGGAGGGGAGACCCAGTACTTC.

The chain has TRBV29-1 and TRBJ2-5, with 9 bases identical to TRBD2. The CDR3 has 15 residues. The V segment lost 4 bases and the J segment 4 bases; nucleotides outside the gene matches: 10. Germline assignment: CDR1 SQVTM and CDR2 ANQGSEA. CDR3 sequence: CSVVIPGLALETQYF. The CDR3 DNA reads TGCAGCGTTGTGATCCCGGGACTAGCATTAGAGACCCAGTACTTC.

This clonotype came up a few times. The J gene is TRBJ2-2, the V gene TRBV5-1; TRBD2 aligns across 9 bases. The length of the CDR3 is 15 residues. V shed 7 bases, J shed 0 bases, and the junction held 4 bases outside the gene matches. From germline, CDR1 is SGHRS and CDR2 YFSETQ. CDR3 amino acids: CASLAGDSNTGELFF. The DNA of the CDR3 is TGCGCCAGCTTAGCGGGAGATTCGAACACCGGGGAGCTGTTTTTT.

For the CDR3, the DNA is TGTGCCAGCAGTTTATCCCCGGGCCAGTACGAGCAGTACTTC. As protein: CASSLSPGQYEQYF. The chain couples TRBV27 to TRBJ2-7; no firm D call. Trimming took 0 bases from V and 4 from J, leaving 10 bases between them. The CDR3 totals 14 residues. Germline V lookup: CDR1 MNHEY, CDR2 SMNVEV (reference sequence).

The table lists this clonotype with a few counts. The chain is built from TRBV7-9 and TRBJ2-3; a weak D match, TRBD2 (7 bases). The germline V gene has CDR1 SEHNR and CDR2 FQNEAQ (reference sequence). CDR3 length: 15 residues. V was trimmed by 0 bases and J by 4 bases, leaving 11 bases between them. The CDR3 nucleotides are TGTGCCAGCAGCTTAGCTGGGGGGGCCGCAGATACGCAGTATTTT. Protein: CASSLAGGAADTQYF.

The chain has TRBV6-5 and TRBJ2-3; D may be TRBD1 (5 bases). The germline CDR1 and CDR2 sequences are MNHEY and SVGAGI. V was shortened by 5 bases and J by 2 bases, with 14 bases between the two germline ends. This CDR3 is 15 amino acids long. The CDR3 region has the DNA TGTGCCAGCAGTCTCCAGGACACCTACACAGATACGCAGTATTTT. Amino acids: CASSLQDTYTDTQYF.

This clonotype was seen more than once but under ten times. The V and J genes are TRBV3-1 and TRBJ2-5, with no clear D. The J call could be wrong; TRBJ2-7 is a better fit for the DNA end. The CDR3 sequence is 15 residues long. Germline V CDR1 and CDR2: LGHDT, YNNKEL (reference sequence). The CDR3 loop is CASSQGMGSSYEQYF. CDR3 DNA sequence: TGTGCCAGCAGCCAAGGGATGGGCAGCTCCTACGAGCAGTACTTC.

This clonotype was counted only a few times. The chain recombines TRBV20-1 with TRBJ2-5, with TRBD1 identical over 11 bases. Judging by the DNA end, TRBJ2-1 fits better; the J call may be wrong. The CDR3 runs 13 residues. Germline lookup yields CDR1 DFQATT and CDR2 SNEGSKA (reference sequence). The CDR3 bases are TGCAGTGCTAGACGGGACAGGGGGGTTGCGCAGTTCTTC. It encodes CSARRDRGVAQFF.

This clonotype came up a few times. The CDR3 region is CASSPGTGLNEKLFF. The CDR3 DNA follows: TGTGCCAGCAGCCCTGGGACAGGGCTTAATGAAAAACTGTTTTTT. The chain joins TRBV3-1 to TRBJ1-4; TRBD1 matches at 9 bases. The CDR3 runs to 15 residues. The J segment lost 4 bases and the V segment lost 4 bases, leaving 4 bases of the junction unmatched. Germline V gene lookup returns CDR1 LGHDT and CDR2 YNNKEL (reference sequence).

The rearrangement uses TRBV24-1 and TRBJ2-2; no firm D call. Germline assignment: CDR1 KGHDR and CDR2 SFDVKD. The CDR3 totals 14 residues. The ends were cut back, 6 bases at V and 6 bases at J, with 13 bases in the middle. The CDR3 DNA sequence: TGTGCCACCAGTCCCACCAGAAAGGCCGGGGAGCTGTTTTTT. Translating gives CATSPTRKAGELFF.

This chain links TRBV5-4 with TRBJ1-2; TRBD1 agrees at 7 bases. The trim removed 4 bases at V and 8 bases at J, leaving 11 bases unmatched. Per the germline V gene, CDR1 is SGHNT and CDR2 is YYREEE (reference sequence). The CDR3 extends over 14 amino acids. CDR3 in amino acids: CASSLMTGNLGYTF. Written as DNA, the CDR3 is TGTGCCAGCAGCCTAATGACAGGGAATTTGGGCTACACCTTC.

This clonotype was seen a handful of times. The chain employs TRBV7-9 and TRBJ2-6; no firm D call. Trimming shortened V by 5 bases and J by 3 bases, and 8 bases separated the two germline ends. The CDR3 totals 14 residues. Germline CDR1 and CDR2: SEHNR and FQNEAQ (reference sequence). The CDR3 reads CASSPIGGANVLTF. The CDR3, as DNA: TGTGCCAGCAGCCCCATAGGTGGGGCCAACGTCCTGACTTTC.